This T cell receptor beta chain was observed in a study of identical twins. Worth noting for this clonotype: No antigen is known for it.

TCRdb redid the calling of the 5' RACE reads with MiXCR, one entry per CDR3 protein. The profile shows 450,000 or so distinct CDR3 sequences, 13% to 15% of them singletons. Overall study findings and caveats: Within twin pairs, the out-of-frame alpha sequences they shared showed excess low generation probability.

The CDR3 sequence is 14 residues long. Trimming took 4 bases from V and 10 from J; bases not matched to a gene: 12. Germline V gene data show CDR1 as DFQATT and CDR2 as SNEGSKA (reference sequence). The same sample was also used in a study of yellow fever vaccine responses in identical twins.

Input material: CD4+ T cells sorted from blood. This TCR came from a woman aged 18-30 years in good health. V gene TRBV20-1 combines with J gene TRBJ2-1, with 8 positions matching TRBD2. As DNA, the CDR3 is TGCAGTGCTAACCACAGGGTTAGCGGGACCGAGCAGTTCTTC. Translated: CSANHRVSGTEQFF.